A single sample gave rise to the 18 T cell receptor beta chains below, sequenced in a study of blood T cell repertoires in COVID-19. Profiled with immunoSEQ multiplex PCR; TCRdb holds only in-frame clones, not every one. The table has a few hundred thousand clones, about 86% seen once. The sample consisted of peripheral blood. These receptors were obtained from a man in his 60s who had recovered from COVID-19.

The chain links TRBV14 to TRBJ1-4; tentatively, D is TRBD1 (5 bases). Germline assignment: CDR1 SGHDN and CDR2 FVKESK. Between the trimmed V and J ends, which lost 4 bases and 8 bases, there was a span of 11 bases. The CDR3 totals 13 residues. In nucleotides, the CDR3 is TGTGCCAGCAGCCTATCTGGGGCCGAAAAACTGTTTTTT. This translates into CASSLSGAEKLFF.

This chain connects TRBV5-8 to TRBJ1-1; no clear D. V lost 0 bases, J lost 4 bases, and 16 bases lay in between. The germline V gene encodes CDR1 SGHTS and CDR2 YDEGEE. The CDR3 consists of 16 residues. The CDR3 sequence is CASSLAKFVGATEAFF. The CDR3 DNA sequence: TGTGCCAGCAGCTTGGCTAAGTTCGTTGGAGCCACTGAAGCTTTCTTT.

CDR3 coding DNA: TGTGCCAGCAGCCCCGGGACAGGGAGCACAGATACGCAGTATTTT. Translating gives CASSPGTGSTDTQYF. The chain joins TRBV6-2 or TRBV6-3 to TRBJ2-3; 9 bases map to TRBD1. After removal of 6 bases from V and 0 bases from J, the junction contained 4 bases not matched to a gene. This CDR3 is 15 amino acids long. From germline, CDR1 is MNHEY and CDR2 SVGEGT.

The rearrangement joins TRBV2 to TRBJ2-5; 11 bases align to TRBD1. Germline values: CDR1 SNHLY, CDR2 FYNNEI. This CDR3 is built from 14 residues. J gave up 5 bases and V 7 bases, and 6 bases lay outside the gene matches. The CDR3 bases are TGTGCCAGCACTGGACAGGGGGCGGGGGAGACCCAGTACTTC. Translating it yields CASTGQGAGETQYF.

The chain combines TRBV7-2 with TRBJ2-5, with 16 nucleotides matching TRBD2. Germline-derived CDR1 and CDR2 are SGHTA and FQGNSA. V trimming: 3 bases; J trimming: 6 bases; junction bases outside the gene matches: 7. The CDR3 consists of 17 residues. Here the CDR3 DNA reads TGTGCCAGCAGCTTGGAGGGACTAGCGGGGGGGGGAAAGACCCAGTACTTC. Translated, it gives CASSLEGLAGGGKTQYF.

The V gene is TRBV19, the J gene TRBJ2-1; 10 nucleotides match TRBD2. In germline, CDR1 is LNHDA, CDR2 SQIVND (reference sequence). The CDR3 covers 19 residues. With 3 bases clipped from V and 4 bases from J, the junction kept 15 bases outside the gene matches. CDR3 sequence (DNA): TGTGCCAGTAGTATTCGGACTAGCGGACTGACATTATCTTACAATGAGCAGTTCTTC. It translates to CASSIRTSGLTLSYNEQFF.

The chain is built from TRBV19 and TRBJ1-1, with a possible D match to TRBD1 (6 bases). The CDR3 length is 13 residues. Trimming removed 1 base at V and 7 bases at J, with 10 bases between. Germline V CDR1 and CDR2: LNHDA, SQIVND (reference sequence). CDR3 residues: CASSIGAGDEAFF. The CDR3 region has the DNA TGTGCCAGTAGTATAGGGGCAGGGGATGAAGCTTTCTTT.

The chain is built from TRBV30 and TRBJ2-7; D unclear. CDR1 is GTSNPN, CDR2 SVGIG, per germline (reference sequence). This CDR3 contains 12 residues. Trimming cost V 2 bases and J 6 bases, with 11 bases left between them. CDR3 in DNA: TGTGCCTGGAGTTCCTCCCCAGGCGAGCAGTACTTC. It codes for CAWSSSPGEQYF.

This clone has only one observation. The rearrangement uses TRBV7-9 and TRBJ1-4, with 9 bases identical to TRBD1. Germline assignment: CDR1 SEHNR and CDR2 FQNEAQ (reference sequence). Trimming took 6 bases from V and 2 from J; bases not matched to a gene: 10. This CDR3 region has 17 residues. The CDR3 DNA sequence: TGTGCCAGCAGTTATACAGGGGGCGCAAGGACTAATGAAAAACTGTTTTTT. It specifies CASSYTGGARTNEKLFF.

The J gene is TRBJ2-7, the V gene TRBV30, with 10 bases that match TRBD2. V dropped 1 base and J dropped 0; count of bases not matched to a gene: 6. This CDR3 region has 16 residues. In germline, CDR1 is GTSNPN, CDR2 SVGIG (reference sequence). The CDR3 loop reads CAWSGVPSGSSYEQYF. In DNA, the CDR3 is TGTGCCTGGAGTGGGGTCCCTAGCGGGAGCTCCTACGAGCAGTACTTC.

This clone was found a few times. CDR3 coding DNA: TGTGCCAGCTCACCACTAGCGGAGAACAATGAGCAGTTCTTC. It encodes CASSPLAENNEQFF. V gene TRBV18 combines with J gene TRBJ2-1; possibly TRBD2 for D (6 bases). Germline loops: CDR1 KGHSH, CDR2 LQKENI. The length of the CDR3 is 14 residues. V lost 1 base to trimming and J lost 5 bases, with 9 bases between them. The full variable domain, completed using reference TRBV18 and TRBJ2-1, is NAGVMQNPRHLVRRRGQEARLRCSPMKGHSHVYWYRQLPEEGLKFMVYLQKENIIDESGMPKERFSAEFPKEGPSILRIQQVVRGDSAAYFCASSPLAENNEQFFGPGTRLTVL.

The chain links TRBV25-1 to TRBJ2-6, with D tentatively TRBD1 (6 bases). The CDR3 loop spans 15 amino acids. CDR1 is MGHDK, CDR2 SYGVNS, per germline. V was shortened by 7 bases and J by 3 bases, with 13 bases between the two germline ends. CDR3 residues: CASTPGASGANVLTF. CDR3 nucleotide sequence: TGTGCCAGCACTCCAGGGGCGAGTGGGGCCAACGTCCTGACTTTC.

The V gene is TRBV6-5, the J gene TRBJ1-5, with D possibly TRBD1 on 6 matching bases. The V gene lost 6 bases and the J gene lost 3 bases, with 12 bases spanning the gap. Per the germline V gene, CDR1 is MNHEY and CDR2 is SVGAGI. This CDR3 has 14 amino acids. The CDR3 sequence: CASRLTGFNQPQHF. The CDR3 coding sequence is TGTGCCAGCAGACTAACAGGGTTCAATCAGCCCCAGCATTTT.

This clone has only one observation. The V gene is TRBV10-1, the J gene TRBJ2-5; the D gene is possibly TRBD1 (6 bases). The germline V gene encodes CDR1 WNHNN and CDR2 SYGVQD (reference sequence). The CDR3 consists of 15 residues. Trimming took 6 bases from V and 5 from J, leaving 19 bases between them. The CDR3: CASSPGTMMWETQYF. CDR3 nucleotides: TGCGCCAGCAGCCCCGGGACAATGATGTGGGAGACCCAGTACTTC.

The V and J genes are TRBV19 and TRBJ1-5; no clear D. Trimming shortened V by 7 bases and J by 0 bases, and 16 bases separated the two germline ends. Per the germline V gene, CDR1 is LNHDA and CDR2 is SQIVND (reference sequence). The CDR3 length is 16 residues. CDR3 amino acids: CASKEEDRYSNQPQHF. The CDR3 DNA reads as TGTGCCAGTAAAGAGGAGGACCGATATAGCAATCAGCCCCAGCATTTT.

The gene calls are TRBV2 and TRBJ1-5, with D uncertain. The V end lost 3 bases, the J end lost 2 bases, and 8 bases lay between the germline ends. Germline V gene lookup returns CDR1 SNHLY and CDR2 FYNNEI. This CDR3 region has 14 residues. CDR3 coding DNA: TGTGCCAGCAGTGACGGCACAGGCAATCAGCCCCAGCATTTT. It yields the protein CASSDGTGNQPQHF.

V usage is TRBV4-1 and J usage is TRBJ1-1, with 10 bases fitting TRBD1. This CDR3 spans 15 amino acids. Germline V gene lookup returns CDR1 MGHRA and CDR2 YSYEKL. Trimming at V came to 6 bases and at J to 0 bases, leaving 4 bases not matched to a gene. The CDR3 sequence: CASRPGQGMNTEAFF. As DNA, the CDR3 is TGCGCCAGCAGACCGGGACAGGGGATGAACACTGAAGCTTTCTTT.

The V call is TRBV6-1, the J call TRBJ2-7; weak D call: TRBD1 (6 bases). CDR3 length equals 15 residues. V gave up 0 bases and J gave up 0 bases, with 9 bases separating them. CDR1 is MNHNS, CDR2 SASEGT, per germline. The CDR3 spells CASSEALDSSYEQYF. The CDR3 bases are TGTGCCAGCAGTGAAGCGCTGGACAGCTCCTACGAGCAGTACTTC.